The present T cell receptor (beta chain) was sequenced within a study of patients and donors after allogeneic stem cell transplantation. This clonotype turned up a few times. One entry per CDR3 protein, called by TCRdb with MiXCR from the RT-PCR reads. The table shows roughly 200,000 distinct CDR3 sequences, with about 37% occurring only once. Trimming took 5 bases from V and 6 from J; bases not matched to a gene: 0. The CDR3 spans 12 residues. Germline-derived CDR1 and CDR2 are SGHTA and FQGTGA. The gene calls are TRBV7-3 and TRBJ2-2; TRBD1 agrees at 7 bases. Sequenced material: blood, either unsorted or a sorted T cell fraction (not recorded which). The TCR originated in a human donor who was either an allogeneic HSCT recipient or a stem cell or donor lymphocyte infusion donor (not recorded which). It is not recorded whose cells these are; they may come from a transplant donor. The CDR3 loop is CASSDRAGELFF. CDR3 sequence (DNA): TGTGCCAGCAGCGACAGGGCCGGGGAGCTGTTTTTT. Supplemented by reference TRBV7-3 and TRBJ2-2, the full variable domain reads GAGVSQTPSNKVTEKGKYVELRCDPISGHTALYWYRQSLGQGPEFLIYFQGTGAADDSGLPNDRFFAVRPEGSVSTLKIQRTERGDSAVYLCASSDRAGELFFGEGSRLTVL.